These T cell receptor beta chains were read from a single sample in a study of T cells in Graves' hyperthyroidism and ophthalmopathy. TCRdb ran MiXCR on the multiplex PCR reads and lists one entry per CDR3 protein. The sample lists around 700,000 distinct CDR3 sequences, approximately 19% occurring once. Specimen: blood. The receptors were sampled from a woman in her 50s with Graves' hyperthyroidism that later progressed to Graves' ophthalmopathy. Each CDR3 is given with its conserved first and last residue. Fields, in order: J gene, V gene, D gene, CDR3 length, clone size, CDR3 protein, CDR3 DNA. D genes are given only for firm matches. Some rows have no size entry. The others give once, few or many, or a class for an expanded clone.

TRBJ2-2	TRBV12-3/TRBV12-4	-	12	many	CASSFGSGELFF	TGTGCCAGCAGTTTTGGGTCCGGGGAGCTGTTTTTT
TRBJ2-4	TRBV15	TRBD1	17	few	CATSEAGPGTGKNIQYF	TGCGCCACCAGCGAAGCGGGGCCCGGGACAGGGAAAAACATTCAGTACTTC
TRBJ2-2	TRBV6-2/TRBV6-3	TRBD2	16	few	CASSYRIRGGVGELFF	TGTGCCAGCAGTTACCGGATCCGGGGAGGGGTCGGGGAGCTGTTTTTT
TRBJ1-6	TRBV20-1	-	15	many	CSARFPGSDGSPLHF	TGCAGTGCTAGATTCCCCGGGAGCGACGGATCACCCCTCCACTTT
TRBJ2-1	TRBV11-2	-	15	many	CASSSGLTSYNEQFF	TGTGCCAGCAGTTCTGGACTAACCTCCTACAATGAGCAGTTCTTC
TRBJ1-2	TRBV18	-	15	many	CASSPSSADSHGYTF	TGTGCCAGCTCACCGTCCTCCGCGGACAGTCATGGCTACACCTTC
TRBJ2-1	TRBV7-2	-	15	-	CASSLEYASASEQFF	TGTGCCAGCAGCTTAGAGTACGCTAGCGCTAGTGAGCAGTTCTTC
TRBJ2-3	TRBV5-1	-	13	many	CASSSGPADTQYF	TGCGCCAGCAGCTCCGGTCCCGCAGATACGCAGTATTTT
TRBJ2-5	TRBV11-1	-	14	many	CASSLTLPTETQYF	TGTGCCAGCAGCTTGACCCTACCGACGGAGACCCAGTACTTC
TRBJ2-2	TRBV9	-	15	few	CASSVDGQNTGELFF	TGTGCCAGCAGCGTAGATGGACAGAACACCGGGGAGCTGTTTTTT
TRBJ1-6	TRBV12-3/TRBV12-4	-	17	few	CASSLDLSSSYNSPLHF	TGTGCCAGCAGCCTGGACTTATCAAGCTCCTATAATTCACCCCTCCACTTT
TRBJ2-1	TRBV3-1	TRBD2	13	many	CASSQERGTEQFF	TGTGCCAGCAGCCAAGAGCGGGGGACTGAGCAGTTCTTC
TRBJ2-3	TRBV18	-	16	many	CASLGRLTVSTDTQYF	TGTGCCAGTCTCGGTAGGCTGACAGTCAGCACAGATACGCAGTATTTT
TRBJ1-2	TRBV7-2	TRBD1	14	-	CASSLSWDSYGYTF	TGTGCCAGCAGCTTATCATGGGACAGCTATGGCTACACCTTC
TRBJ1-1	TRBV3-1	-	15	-	CASSQDPRVGTEAFF	TGTGCCAGCAGCCAAGATCCGAGGGTGGGGACTGAAGCTTTCTTT
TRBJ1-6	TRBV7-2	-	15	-	CASSQVHLGDSPLHF	TGTGCCAGCAGCCAAGTACACCTAGGTGATTCACCCCTCCACTTT
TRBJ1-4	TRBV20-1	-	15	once	CSARGGRTRNEKLFF	TGCAGTGCTAGAGGTGGACGGACAAGAAATGAAAAACTGTTTTTT
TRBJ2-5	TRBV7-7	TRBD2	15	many	CASSLDGGDGETQYF	TGTGCTAGCAGCTTGGACGGGGGGGACGGAGAGACCCAGTACTTC
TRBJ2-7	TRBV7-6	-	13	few	CASSIREAYEQYF	TGTGCCAGCAGCATTAGGGAGGCCTACGAGCAGTACTTC
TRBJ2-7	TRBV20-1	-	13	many	CSANWLGGYEQYF	TGCAGTGCTAACTGGTTGGGGGGCTACGAGCAGTACTTC
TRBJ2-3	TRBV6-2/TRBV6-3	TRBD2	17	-	CASSWELAGVSTDTQYF	TGTGCCAGCAGTTGGGAGCTAGCGGGGGTAAGCACAGATACGCAGTATTTT
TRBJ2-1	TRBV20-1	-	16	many	CSARDPSWPGDNEQFF	TGCAGTGCTAGAGATCCCTCGTGGCCAGGGGACAATGAGCAGTTCTTC
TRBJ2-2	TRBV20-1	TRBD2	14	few	CSARTSGGAGELFF	TGCAGTGCTAGAACTAGCGGGGGGGCCGGGGAGCTGTTTTTT